Detailed here is one T cell receptor (beta chain). The data are from a study of T cells in Graves' hyperthyroidism and ophthalmopathy. Template material for amplifying TCR beta CDR3 regions consisted of RNA transcripts. The TCR CDR3 was amplified in a first-round RT-PCR using the HTBI primer set. TCRdb reprocessed the multiplex PCR reads with MiXCR, giving one entry per CDR3 protein. There are about 570,000 distinct CDR3 sequences in the sample; more than 45% occur only once, and 15% to 20% lies in the top ten. This CDR3 has 17 residues. Germline V gene data show CDR1 as LGHDT and CDR2 as YNNKEL (reference sequence). With 3 bases clipped from V and 3 bases from J, the junction kept 13 bases outside the gene matches.

The sequence came from an adult woman with Graves' disease, either hyperthyroidism or ophthalmopathy (not recorded which). Sequencing was carried out using peripheral blood or thyroid tissue (not recorded which). This chain connects TRBV3-1 to TRBJ2-7; 8 positions agree with TRBD2. The CDR3: CASSHGRGSGSYYEQYF. The CDR3 DNA follows: TGTGCCAGCAGCCATGGGAGGGGCAGCGGGAGCTACTACGAGCAGTACTTC.